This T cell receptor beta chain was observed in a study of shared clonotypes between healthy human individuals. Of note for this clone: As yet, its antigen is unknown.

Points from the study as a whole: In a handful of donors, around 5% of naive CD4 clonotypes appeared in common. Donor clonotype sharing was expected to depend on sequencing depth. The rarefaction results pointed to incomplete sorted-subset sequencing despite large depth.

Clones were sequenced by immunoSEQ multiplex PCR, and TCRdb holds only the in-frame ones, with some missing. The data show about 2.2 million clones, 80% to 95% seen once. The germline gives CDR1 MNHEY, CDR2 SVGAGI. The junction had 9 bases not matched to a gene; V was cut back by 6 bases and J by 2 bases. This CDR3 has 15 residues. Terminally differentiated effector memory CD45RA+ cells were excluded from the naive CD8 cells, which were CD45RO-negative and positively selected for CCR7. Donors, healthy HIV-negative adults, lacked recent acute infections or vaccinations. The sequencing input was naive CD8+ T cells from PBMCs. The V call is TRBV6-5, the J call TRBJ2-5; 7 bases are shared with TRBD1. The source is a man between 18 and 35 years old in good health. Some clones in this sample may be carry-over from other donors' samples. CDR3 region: CASSPGTEIQETQYF. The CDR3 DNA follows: TGTGCCAGCAGCCCCGGGACAGAAATACAAGAGACCCAGTACTTC.